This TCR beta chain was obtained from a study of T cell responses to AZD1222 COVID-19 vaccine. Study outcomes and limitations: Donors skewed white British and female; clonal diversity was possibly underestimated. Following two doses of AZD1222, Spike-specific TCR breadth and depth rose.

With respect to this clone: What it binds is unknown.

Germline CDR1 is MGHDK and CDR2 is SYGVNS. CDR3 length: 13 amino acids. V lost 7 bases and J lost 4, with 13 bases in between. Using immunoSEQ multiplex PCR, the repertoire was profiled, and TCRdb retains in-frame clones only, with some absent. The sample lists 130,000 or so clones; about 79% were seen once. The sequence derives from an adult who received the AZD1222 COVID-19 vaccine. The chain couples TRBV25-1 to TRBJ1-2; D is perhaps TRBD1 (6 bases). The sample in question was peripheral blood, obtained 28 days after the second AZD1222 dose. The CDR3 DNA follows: TGTGCCAGCAACGGGGGGCGAGGCTATGGCTACACCTTC. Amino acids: CASNGGRGYGYTF.